Shown below are 23 T cell receptor beta chains from a single sample sequenced in a study of blood T cell repertoires in COVID-19 (dated by TCRdb to 2018 to 2021). Library prep was done by the immunoSEQ multiplex PCR assay. The table comes from immuneACCESS by way of TCRdb, which keeps in-frame sequences with V and J called. Part of the clones is missing from these tables; in studies checked, under half for an unresolved V gene and the rest for unknown reasons. Recorded for this sample are around 320,000 clones; around 85% of them occurred a single time. In total, the top ten clones hold just over 7% of the sample. The sequenced sample was peripheral blood. The receptors shown here come from a human donor in a cohort sampled during active COVID-19.

The J gene is TRBJ2-3, the V gene TRBV7-9; D is uncertain. Trimming removed 5 bases from V and 5 bases from J, with 11 bases in between. The CDR3 has 13 amino acids. Germline V gene sequence: CDR1 SEHNR, CDR2 FQNEAQ (reference sequence). The CDR3 sequence: CASSPPSGDTQYF. CDR3 in DNA: TGTGCCAGCAGCCCACCCTCGGGAGATACGCAGTATTTT.

The J gene is TRBJ2-3, the V gene TRBV6-5; tentatively, D is TRBD1 (6 bases). V lost 6 bases and J 2 bases, leaving 12 bases between the germline ends. CDR1 is MNHEY, CDR2 SVGAGI, per germline. There are 14 residues in the CDR3. The CDR3 DNA is TGTGCCAGCAGCGAGGACAGATCCACAGATACGCAGTATTTT. Protein product: CASSEDRSTDTQYF.

V usage is TRBV7-8 and J usage is TRBJ1-1, with 10 bases fitting TRBD1. This CDR3 is 14 amino acids long. V lost 7 bases and J lost 8; bases outside the gene matches: 10. Germline values: CDR1 SGHVS, CDR2 FQNEAQ. DNA for the CDR3: TGTGCCAGCAACCGGGACAGGGGATTATCCGAAGCTTTCTTT. Its protein product is CASNRDRGLSEAFF. The full variable domain, its missing parts supplied by reference TRBV7-8 and TRBJ1-1, is GAGVSQSPRYKVAKRGQDVALRCDPISGHVSLFWYQQALGQGPEFLTYFQNEAQLDKSGLPSDRFFAERPEGSVSTLKIQRTQQEDSAVYLCASNRDRGLSEAFFGQGTRLTVV.

The rearrangement links TRBV14 to TRBJ2-5; D is perhaps TRBD2 (7 bases). Trimming removed 3 bases at V and 3 bases at J, with 11 bases between. This CDR3 is 14 amino acids long. The germline gives CDR1 SGHDN, CDR2 FVKESK. The CDR3 nucleotides read TGTGCCAGCAGCCACGGCGGGGGCGAAGAGACCCAGTACTTC. It is translated as CASSHGGGEETQYF.

V gene TRBV14 combines with J gene TRBJ2-7; a weak D match, TRBD2 (6 bases). The CDR3 runs to 16 residues. CDR1 is SGHDN and CDR2 is FVKESK in the germline V gene. The ends were cut back, 1 base at V and 2 bases at J, with 15 bases in the middle. DNA of the CDR3: TGTGCCAGCAGCCAAGGGGCGGGGTGCCGGACCTACGAGCAGTACTTC. It is translated as CASSQGAGCRTYEQYF.

The V and J genes are TRBV19 and TRBJ1-3; TRBD1 is a possible D gene (5 bases). The germline gives CDR1 LNHDA, CDR2 SQIVND (reference sequence). This CDR3 comprises 17 residues. Deletions cut 3 bases from V and 3 bases from J, with 18 bases between. CDR3 amino acids: CASSIGRDSAIGNTIYF. DNA for the CDR3: TGTGCCAGTAGTATTGGGCGGGACTCGGCGATTGGAAACACCATATATTTT.

The J gene is TRBJ2-7, the V gene TRBV4-1; 8 positions agree with TRBD1. The CDR3 covers 16 residues. From germline, CDR1 is MGHRA and CDR2 YSYEKL. The V and J ends lost 4 bases and 0 bases, in that order; junction bases with no gene match: 8. The CDR3 sequence is CASSPPWDRSSYEQYF. The DNA of the CDR3 is TGCGCCAGCAGCCCTCCTTGGGACAGGAGCTCCTACGAGCAGTACTTC.

The chain recombines TRBV7-2 with TRBJ2-2, with D possibly being TRBD2 (6 bases). CDR1 is SGHTA, CDR2 FQGNSA, per germline. The CDR3 sequence is 16 residues long. V lost 1 base to trimming and J lost 1 base, with 10 bases between them. As DNA, the CDR3 is TGTGCCAGCAGCTTAGATGGGGGACTGAACACCGGGGAGCTGTTTTTT. It translates to CASSLDGGLNTGELFF.

This clone has only one observation. The V gene is TRBV6-5, the J gene TRBJ1-4; unclear D gene. This CDR3 spans 14 amino acids. V was shortened by 7 bases and J by 3 bases, with 12 bases between the two germline ends. In germline, CDR1 is MNHEY, CDR2 SVGAGI. The CDR3 nucleotides are TGTGCCAGCACGAGGATACAAGCTAATGAAAAACTGTTTTTT. Translated: CASTRIQANEKLFF.

The chain carries TRBV28 and TRBJ2-2; TRBD2 is a possible D gene (5 bases). In germline, CDR1 is MDHEN, CDR2 SYDVKM. Trimming left V 8 bases short and J 5 bases short, with 18 bases between. This CDR3 region has 15 residues. DNA of the CDR3: TGTGCCAGCCGCCCGGGGAGTCTGGGGACCGGGGAGCTGTTTTTT. It codes for CASRPGSLGTGELFF.

The chain recombines TRBV11-2 with TRBJ1-2, with TRBD1 matching over 7 bases. The germline V gene has CDR1 SGHAT and CDR2 FQNNGV. The CDR3 has 14 amino acids. V gave up 5 bases and J gave up 7 bases; unmatched junction bases: 10. The CDR3 sequence: CASSLEHRGSGYTF. For the CDR3, the DNA is TGTGCCAGCAGCCTGGAACACAGGGGTTCTGGCTACACCTTC.

V and J are TRBV3-1 (or the pseudogene TRBV3-2) and TRBJ2-3; perhaps TRBD2 as D (6 bases). This CDR3 spans 17 amino acids. CDR1 is LGHDT, CDR2 YNNKEL, per germline (reference sequence). Trimming removed 0 bases at V and 0 bases at J, with 13 bases between. CDR3 bases: TGTGCCAGCAGCCAAGACAGGGCAGGGACTAGCACAGATACGCAGTATTTT. Protein sequence: CASSQDRAGTSTDTQYF.

The J gene is TRBJ1-2, the V gene TRBV6-6; D is ambiguous. Deletions cut 4 bases from V and 2 bases from J, with 11 bases between. There are 14 residues in the CDR3. Looked up from germline, CDR1 is MNHNY and CDR2 is SVGAGI (reference sequence). The CDR3 DNA reads as TGTGCCAGCAGTTTGCAGATCGAAAACTATGGCTACACCTTC. Amino acid sequence: CASSLQIENYGYTF.

This sequence joins TRBV2 and TRBJ1-2, with 10 bases lining up with TRBD1. The CDR3 contains 16 residues. Germline-derived CDR1 and CDR2 are SNHLY and FYNNEI. J lost 8 bases, V lost 0 bases, and 9 bases had no gene match. Written as DNA, the CDR3 is TGTGCCAGCAGTGAAGCGGCGGACAGGGGGATCAACGGCTACACCTTC. It is translated as CASSEAADRGINGYTF.

The genes are TRBV18 and TRBJ2-1, with D perhaps matching TRBD1 (5 bases). The V end was cut by 4 bases, the J end by 4 bases, with 14 bases between. The CDR3 runs to 15 residues. Germline CDR1 is KGHSH and CDR2 is LQKENI. Here the CDR3 DNA reads TGTGCCAGCTCACGTCCTCTAGGGGTTTACAATGAGCAGTTCTTC. It yields the protein CASSRPLGVYNEQFF.

The CDR3 loop is CASSHLRDRVGDTQYF. CDR3 nucleotide sequence: TGCGCCAGCAGCCACCTCAGGGACAGGGTGGGCGATACGCAGTATTTT. The rearrangement links TRBV4-1 to TRBJ2-3; TRBD1 matches 9 bases. CDR1 is MGHRA and CDR2 is YSYEKL in the germline V gene. Trimming at V came to 3 bases and at J to 6 bases, leaving 10 bases not matched to a gene. The CDR3 has 16 residues.

This clone has just a few counts. The rearrangement joins TRBV30 to TRBJ2-1; 7 positions agree with TRBD2. The germline CDR1 and CDR2 sequences are GTSNPN and SVGIG (reference sequence). This CDR3 spans 11 amino acids. V lost 6 bases, J lost 8 bases, and 4 bases stayed unmatched. The CDR3 loop reads CACGGFDEQFF. CDR3 DNA: TGTGCCTGCGGGGGGTTCGATGAGCAGTTCTTC.

This rearrangement joins TRBV10-1 to TRBJ1-3; no firm D call. CDR1 WNHNN and CDR2 SYGVQD come from the germline V gene (reference sequence). The CDR3 covers 15 residues. V was shortened by 0 bases and J by 2 bases, with 8 bases between the two germline ends. The CDR3 reads CASSESSGAGNTIYF. The CDR3 coding sequence is TGCGCCAGCAGTGAGTCAAGCGGAGCTGGAAACACCATATATTTT.

The rearrangement uses TRBV30 and TRBJ1-3; D unclear. The germline V gene has CDR1 GTSNPN and CDR2 SVGIG (reference sequence). The CDR3 runs 16 residues. Between the trimmed V and J ends, which lost 0 bases and 0 bases, there was a span of 12 bases. CDR3 bases: TGTGCCTGGAGTGTACTGGGCTCCTACTCTGGAAACACCATATATTTT. Translation gives CAWSVLGSYSGNTIYF.

The CDR3 sequence is CASSPGFPSYNEQFF. The CDR3 bases are TGTGCCAGCAGTCCCGGTTTCCCCTCCTACAATGAGCAGTTCTTC. The gene calls are TRBV7-3 and TRBJ2-1; D is ambiguous. Germline CDR1 is SGHTA and CDR2 is FQGTGA. Trimming stripped 6 bases from V and 0 bases from J, with 12 bases between. The CDR3 length is 15 residues.

The chain is built from TRBV19 and TRBJ1-2; 7 nucleotides align to TRBD1. J was trimmed by 4 bases and V by 4 bases; bases with no gene match: 9. This CDR3 spans 15 amino acids. Germline V lookup: CDR1 LNHDA, CDR2 SQIVND (reference sequence). The CDR3 DNA reads as TGTGCCAGTAGTAGGGGGGACAGTGCCTCCTATGGCTACACCTTC. Protein sequence: CASSRGDSASYGYTF.

This chain links TRBV4-1 with TRBJ2-1; TRBD2 matches 8 bases. V was clipped by 4 bases and J by 1 base; unmatched bases: 12. CDR1 and CDR2 (germline): MGHRA, YSYEKL. The CDR3 has 18 residues. CDR3 sequence: CASSPVGSGEGSYNEQFF. The CDR3 DNA reads as TGCGCCAGCAGCCCCGTCGGTAGCGGGGAAGGATCCTACAATGAGCAGTTCTTC.

In DNA form, the CDR3 reads TGTGCCACCAGTGACCGACAGGGGTTTTTCTACGAGCAGTACTTC. Translating gives CATSDRQGFFYEQYF. This rearrangement joins TRBV24-1 to TRBJ2-7; 8 nucleotides match TRBD1. Germline V gene sequence: CDR1 KGHDR, CDR2 SFDVKD. Trimming at V came to 4 bases and at J to 3 bases, leaving 7 bases not matched to a gene. The CDR3 loop spans 15 amino acids.